These 24 T cell receptor beta chains were sequenced from one sample in a study of blood T cell repertoires in COVID-19. The method was immunoSEQ multiplex PCR; TCRdb's version includes in-frame clones alone and lacks a portion of them. The data contain 45,000 to 55,000 clones, around 84% of them singletons. The sequencing input was peripheral blood. These receptors originate from a human donor in a cohort sampled during active COVID-19.

V and J are TRBV25-1 and TRBJ2-1, with D tentatively TRBD1 (6 bases). The germline V gene has CDR1 MGHDK and CDR2 SYGVNS. The length of the CDR3 is 15 residues. The V end lost 4 bases, the J end lost 0 bases, and 10 bases lay between the germline ends. CDR3 nucleotides: TGTGCCAGCAGTGTAACAGGGATCTCCTACAATGAGCAGTTCTTC. Its translation: CASSVTGISYNEQFF.

The chain has TRBV4-2 and TRBJ1-1, with 8 bases that match TRBD1. CDR3 length: 16 amino acids. Germline CDR1 LGHNA, CDR2 YNFKEQ. The junction had 7 bases not matched to a gene; V was cut back by 1 base and J by 3 bases. The CDR3 is CASSQGRGQVDTEAFF. CDR3 sequence (DNA): TGTGCCAGCAGCCAAGGACGGGGACAGGTAGACACTGAAGCTTTCTTT.

This chain links TRBV7-8 with TRBJ2-1, with 11 positions matching TRBD1. The junction had 3 bases not matched to a gene; V was cut back by 5 bases and J by 0 bases. Germline lookup yields CDR1 SGHVS and CDR2 FQNEAQ. The CDR3 length is 16 residues. The CDR3 DNA follows: TGTGCCAGCAGCCGAGGGACAGGGGGCTCCTACAATGAGCAGTTCTTC. It yields the protein CASSRGTGGSYNEQFF.

The chain links TRBV18 to TRBJ2-7; 10 bases map to TRBD2. Looked up from germline, CDR1 is KGHSH and CDR2 is LQKENI. V was clipped by 5 bases and J by 3 bases; unmatched bases: 7. The CDR3 has 15 amino acids. The CDR3 is CASSSRTSGNYEQYF. The CDR3 region has the DNA TGTGCCAGCTCATCCAGGACTAGCGGTAACTACGAGCAGTACTTC. The variable domain in full, completed from reference TRBV18 and TRBJ2-7, reads NAGVMQNPRHLVRRRGQEARLRCSPMKGHSHVYWYRQLPEEGLKFMVYLQKENIIDESGMPKERFSAEFPKEGPSILRIQQVVRGDSAAYFCASSSRTSGNYEQYFGPGTRLTVT.

This clone was observed once. This chain connects TRBV5-1 to TRBJ2-7, with 8 bases identical to TRBD2. Germline V lookup: CDR1 SGHRS, CDR2 YFSETQ. The CDR3 contains 16 residues. V dropped 0 bases and J dropped 0; count of bases not matched to a gene: 5. CDR3 coding DNA: TGCGCCAGCAGCTTGGCGGGGGGGGCCTACTCCTACGAGCAGTACTTC. Translated, it gives CASSLAGGAYSYEQYF.

V gene TRBV2 combines with J gene TRBJ1-4; D gene ambiguous. CDR3 length: 13 residues. Germline V gene data show CDR1 as SNHLY and CDR2 as FYNNEI. V was clipped by 7 bases and J by 8 bases, with 14 bases between them. The DNA for the CDR3 is TGTGCCAGCAAGTTGAACAACGGGGAAAAACTGTTTTTT. It is translated as CASKLNNGEKLFF.

The chain uses TRBV2 and TRBJ1-5; D is perhaps TRBD1 (6 bases). This CDR3 is 15 amino acids long. V was clipped by 8 bases and J by 3 bases, with 17 bases between them. Germline CDR1 is SNHLY and CDR2 is FYNNEI. CDR3 DNA: TGTGCCAGCGCAGGACAGAGTATTAACAATCAGCCCCAGCATTTT. This encodes CASAGQSINNQPQHF.

The V call is TRBV12-3 or TRBV12-4, the J call TRBJ2-1; 7 bases are shared with TRBD1. V trimming: 3 bases; J trimming: 14 bases; junction bases outside the gene matches: 4. The CDR3 has 11 amino acids. The CDR3 coding sequence is TGTGCCAGCAGTTTTCAAGGGGGCAAGTTCTTC. The encoded protein is CASSFQGGKFF.

J is TRBJ1-1 and V is TRBV9, with D maybe TRBD1 (6 bases). V was cut by 1 base and J by 4 bases, with 11 bases left in between. This CDR3 region has 14 residues. CDR1 SGDLS and CDR2 YYNGEE come from the germline V gene. CDR3 loop: CASSVSIGGTEAFF. For the CDR3, the DNA is TGTGCCAGCAGCGTATCAATAGGGGGCACTGAAGCTTTCTTT. The variable domain in full, with the rest retrieved from reference TRBV9 and TRBJ1-1, is DSGVTQTPKHLITATGQRVTLRCSPRSGDLSVYWYQQSLDQGLQFLIQYYNGEERAKGNILERFSAQQFPDLHSELNLSSLELGDSALYFCASSVSIGGTEAFFGQGTRLTVV.

This clone appeared a single time. The gene calls are TRBV11-1 and TRBJ1-1; 9 nucleotides match TRBD1. Germline CDR1 and CDR2: SGHAT and FQDESV (reference sequence). Trimming at V came to 4 bases and at J to 3 bases, leaving 3 bases not matched to a gene. This CDR3 has 14 amino acids. CDR3 residues: CASSSWTGDTEAFF. The DNA of the CDR3 is TGTGCCAGCAGCTCCTGGACAGGGGACACTGAAGCTTTCTTT. Looking up the rest from reference TRBV11-1 and TRBJ1-1 gives the full variable domain: EAEVAQSPRYKITEKSQAVAFWCDPISGHATLYWYRQILGQGPELLVQFQDESVVDDSQLPKDRFSAERLKGVDSTLKIQPAELGDSAMYLCASSSWTGDTEAFFGQGTRLTVV.

The J gene is TRBJ2-3, the V gene TRBV5-5; 7 nucleotides match TRBD2. The CDR3 contains 16 residues. The trim removed 3 bases at V and 2 bases at J, leaving 9 bases unmatched. Germline CDR1 reads SGHKS; CDR2 reads YYEKEE (reference sequence). This CDR3 reads CASSWPSGGTTDTQYF. CDR3 in DNA: TGTGCCAGCAGCTGGCCTTCGGGGGGAACCACAGATACGCAGTATTTT. Full variable domain (remainder filled in from reference TRBV5-5 and TRBJ2-3): DAGVTQSPTHLIKTRGQQVTLRCSPISGHKSVSWYQQVLGQGPQFIFQYYEKEERGRGNFPDRFSARQFPNYSSELNVNALLLGDSALYLCASSWPSGGTTDTQYFGPGTRLTVL.

The chain has TRBV7-9 and TRBJ2-5; 11 bases match TRBD1. The CDR3 spans 14 residues. Germline V gene data show CDR1 as SEHNR and CDR2 as FQNEAQ (reference sequence). V dropped 5 bases and J dropped 5; count of bases not matched to a gene: 4. DNA of the CDR3: TGTGCCAGCAGCCGGACAGGGGGCGGGGAGACCCAGTACTTC. This gives the protein CASSRTGGGETQYF.

This chain connects TRBV7-6 to TRBJ1-1; unclear D gene. Per the germline V gene, CDR1 is SGHVS and CDR2 is FNYEAQ. V lost 1 base, J lost 1 base, and 16 bases lay in between. This CDR3 is 17 amino acids long. CDR3 in amino acids: CASSLVGPGPRNTEAFF. CDR3 nucleotide sequence: TGTGCCAGCAGCTTAGTTGGTCCAGGTCCCCGGAACACTGAAGCTTTCTTT.

The rearrangement uses TRBV5-1 and TRBJ2-3; 7 nucleotides align to TRBD2. The germline V gene encodes CDR1 SGHRS and CDR2 YFSETQ. This CDR3 has 13 amino acids. V was clipped by 7 bases and J by 1 base; unmatched bases: 3. CDR3 sequence: CASSGGGTDTQYF. The CDR3 coding sequence is TGCGCCAGCTCGGGAGGAGGCACAGATACGCAGTATTTT.

The rearrangement joins TRBV9 to TRBJ1-6; 7 bases are shared with TRBD1. Trimming took 4 bases from V and 6 from J; bases not matched to a gene: 4. The CDR3 has 14 amino acids. The germline gives CDR1 SGDLS, CDR2 YYNGEE. CDR3 sequence reads: CASSIGQANSPLHF. CDR3 DNA sequence: TGTGCCAGCAGCATTGGACAGGCTAATTCACCCCTCCACTTT.

The chain uses TRBV23-1 and TRBJ1-1; D not certain. TRBV23-1 is marked as an open reading frame, function uncertain. V was cut by 3 bases and J by 3 bases, with 11 bases left in between. The CDR3 contains 14 residues. The CDR3 bases are TGCGCCAGCAGTCAGGGAGAGACCGACACTGAAGCTTTCTTT. This sequence encodes CASSQGETDTEAFF.

This clone was recorded once. The chain employs TRBV5-1 and TRBJ2-7; TRBD2 agrees at 9 bases. CDR3 size: 14 residues. After removal of 4 bases from V and 2 bases from J, the junction contained 4 bases not matched to a gene. Germline CDR1 is SGHRS and CDR2 is YFSETQ. The CDR3 protein is CASSILAGAYEQYF. CDR3 DNA sequence: TGCGCCAGCAGCATTTTAGCGGGAGCCTACGAGCAGTACTTC.

V usage is TRBV27 and J usage is TRBJ1-4, with a weak D call TRBD1 (5 bases). V gave up 6 bases and J gave up 15 bases, with 17 bases separating them. Germline V gene sequence: CDR1 MNHEY, CDR2 SMNVEV (reference sequence). The CDR3 has 12 amino acids. CDR3 loop: CASSLGGDIMFF. Written as DNA, the CDR3 is TGTGCCAGCAGCCTAGGAGGGGATATTATGTTTTTT.

The chain carries TRBV18 and TRBJ2-5; 7 bases align to TRBD1. Germline CDR1 KGHSH, CDR2 LQKENI. This CDR3 spans 15 amino acids. V was clipped by 0 bases and J by 4 bases; unmatched bases: 5. In nucleotides, the CDR3 is TGTGCCAGCTCACCACCGGAGTCAGGGGGAGAGACCCAGTACTTC. Translated, it gives CASSPPESGGETQYF.

The chain combines TRBV11-2 with TRBJ2-7, with 11 nucleotides matching TRBD2. V lost 4 bases, J lost 4 bases, and 6 bases stayed unmatched. This CDR3 is 15 amino acids long. Germline V gene data show CDR1 as SGHAT and CDR2 as FQNNGV. CDR3 bases: TGTGCCAGCAGCTCGACCGGGACTAGCGGATACGAGCAGTACTTC. It is translated as CASSSTGTSGYEQYF.

This clone was seen only a few times. The CDR3: CAISGQSSDTQYF. The CDR3 coding sequence is TGTGCCATCAGCGGACAGTCTTCAGATACGCAGTATTTT. J is TRBJ2-3 and V is TRBV10-3; the D gene is possibly TRBD1 (6 bases). This CDR3 comprises 13 residues. Trimming shortened V by 6 bases and J by 4 bases, and 11 bases separated the two germline ends. Germline V CDR1 and CDR2: ENHRY, SYGVKD.

The rearrangement links TRBV12-3 or TRBV12-4 to TRBJ2-7; TRBD2 is a possible D gene (6 bases). Trimming took off 6 bases at V and 6 bases at J, with 15 bases between the two ends. This CDR3 comprises 13 residues. The CDR3 spells CASRCREEFEQYF. The CDR3 DNA is TGTGCCAGCAGATGCAGGGAGGAATTCGAGCAGTACTTC.

The genes are TRBV6-1 and TRBJ2-7; 13 nucleotides line up with TRBD2. CDR3 size: 17 residues. Germline V lookup: CDR1 MNHNS, CDR2 SASEGT. The trim removed 4 bases at V and 5 bases at J, leaving 11 bases unmatched. The CDR3 nucleotides read TGTGCCAGCAGTGGGTGGACTAGCGGGAGTCTGGGCCACGAGCAGTACTTC. This gives the protein CASSGWTSGSLGHEQYF.

V is TRBV18 and J is TRBJ1-2; maybe TRBD1 (5 bases). The CDR3 length is 15 residues. The V gene lost 3 bases and the J gene lost 4 bases, with 15 bases spanning the gap. CDR1 is KGHSH and CDR2 is LQKENI in the germline V gene. CDR3 protein: CASSPWGGDPYGYTF. The CDR3 nucleotides read TGTGCCAGCTCACCGTGGGGGGGGGACCCCTATGGCTACACCTTC. The complete variable domain, with remaining parts taken from reference TRBV18 and TRBJ1-2, reads NAGVMQNPRHLVRRRGQEARLRCSPMKGHSHVYWYRQLPEEGLKFMVYLQKENIIDESGMPKERFSAEFPKEGPSILRIQQVVRGDSAAYFCASSPWGGDPYGYTFGSGTRLTVV.